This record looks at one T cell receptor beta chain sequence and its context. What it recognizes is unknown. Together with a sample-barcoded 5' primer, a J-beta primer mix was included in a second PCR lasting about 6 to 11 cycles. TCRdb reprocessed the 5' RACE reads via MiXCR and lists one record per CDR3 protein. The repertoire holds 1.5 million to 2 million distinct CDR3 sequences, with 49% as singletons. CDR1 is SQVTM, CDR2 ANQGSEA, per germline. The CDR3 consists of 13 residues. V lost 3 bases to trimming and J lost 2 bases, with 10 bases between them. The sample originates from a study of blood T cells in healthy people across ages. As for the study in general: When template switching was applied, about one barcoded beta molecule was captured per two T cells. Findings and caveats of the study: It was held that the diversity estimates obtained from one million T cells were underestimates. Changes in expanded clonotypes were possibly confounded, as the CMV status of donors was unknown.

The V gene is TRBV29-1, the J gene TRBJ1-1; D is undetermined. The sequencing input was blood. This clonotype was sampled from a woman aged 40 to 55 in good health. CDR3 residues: CSVDSGSNTEAFF. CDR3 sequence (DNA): TGCAGCGTTGACAGCGGCTCCAACACTGAAGCTTTCTTT.